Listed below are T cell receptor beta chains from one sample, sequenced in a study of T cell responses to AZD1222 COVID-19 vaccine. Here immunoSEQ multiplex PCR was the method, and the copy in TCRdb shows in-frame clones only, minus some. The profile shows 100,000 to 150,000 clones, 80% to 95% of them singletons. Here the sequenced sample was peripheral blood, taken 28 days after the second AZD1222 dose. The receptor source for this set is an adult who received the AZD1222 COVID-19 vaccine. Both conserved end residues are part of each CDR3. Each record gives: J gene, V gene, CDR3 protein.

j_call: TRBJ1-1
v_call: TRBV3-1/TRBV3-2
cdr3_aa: CASKVAGTEAFF

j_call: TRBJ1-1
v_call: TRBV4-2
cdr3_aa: CASSLWTQELDWTEAFF

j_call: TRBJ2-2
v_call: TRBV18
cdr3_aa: CASSPVGRNTGELFF

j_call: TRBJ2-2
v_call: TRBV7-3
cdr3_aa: CASSFSGFGSTGELFF

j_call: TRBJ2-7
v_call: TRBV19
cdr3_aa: CASSGGGSRYEQYF

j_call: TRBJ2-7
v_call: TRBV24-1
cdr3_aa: CATSDPGRGANVDEQYF

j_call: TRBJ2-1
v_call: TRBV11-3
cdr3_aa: CASSFRGTSGGMNEQFF

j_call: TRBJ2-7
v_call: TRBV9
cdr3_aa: CASSGSGYEQYF

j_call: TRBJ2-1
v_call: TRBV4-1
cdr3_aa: CASSQEKATYNEQFF

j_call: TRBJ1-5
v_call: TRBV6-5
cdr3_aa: CASSFPKDRDQPQHF

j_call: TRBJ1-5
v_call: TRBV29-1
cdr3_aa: CSVADGINQPQHF

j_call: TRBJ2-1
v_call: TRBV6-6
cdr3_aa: CASSYDGYGGQFF

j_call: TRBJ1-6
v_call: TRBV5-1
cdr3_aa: CASSLEGQSHNSPLHF

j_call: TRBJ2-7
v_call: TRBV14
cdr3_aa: CASSQPLRTSGSEKQYF

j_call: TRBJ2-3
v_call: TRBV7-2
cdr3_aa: CASSLRTGGSDTQYF

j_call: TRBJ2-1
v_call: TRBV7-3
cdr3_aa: CASSLVESSYNEQFF